This is a list of T cell receptor beta chains from one sample in a study of cytomegalovirus exposure and HLA in healthy donors. Assay: immunoSEQ multiplex PCR; the TCRdb copy retains only in-frame clones and omits some. The sample contains about 300,000 clones, 86% of which appear only once. Material for sequencing was PBMCs. These receptors came from a man aged 35-49 years in good health and CMV-seropositive. CDR3s include the opening cysteine and the closing phenylalanine or tryptophan. The D gene is left open where the match is weak. Size is omitted from some rows. Given values are once, few, many or a class for expanded clones.

V	size	D	J	CDR3	DNA
TRBV29-1	NA	TRBD2	TRBJ2-2	CSVEDSGRETGELFF	TGCAGCGTTGAAGACTCTGGGAGGGAAACCGGGGAGCTGTTTTTT
TRBV7-2	NA	NA	TRBJ1-2	CASSLQGRDDYGYTF	TGTGCCAGCAGCTTACAGGGCAGGGATGACTATGGCTACACCTTC
TRBV29-1	NA	TRBD2	TRBJ2-5	CSVQKAISGIQETQYF	TGCAGCGTCCAAAAGGCAATTAGCGGGATACAAGAGACCCAGTACTTC
TRBV27	NA	NA	TRBJ2-3	CASSLSVQDTQYF	TGTGCCAGCAGTTTATCCGTCCAGGATACGCAGTATTTT
TRBV23-1	NA	TRBD1	TRBJ2-7	CASSPLGQGAVEYF	TGCGCCAGCAGTCCCCTGGGACAGGGGGCCGTTGAGTACTTC
TRBV5-1	NA	NA	TRBJ2-3	CASSLEDRDTDTQYF	TGCGCCAGCAGCTTGGAGGACAGAGACACAGATACGCAGTATTTT
TRBV2	few	NA	TRBJ1-1	CASSPGGEGTEAFF	TGTGCCAGCAGCCCGGGGGGCGAGGGAACTGAAGCTTTCTTT
TRBV30	NA	NA	TRBJ1-1	CAWGGRGDTEAFF	TGTGCCTGGGGGGGCAGGGGCGACACTGAAGCTTTCTTT
TRBV18	NA	NA	TRBJ2-3	CASSSLERTDTQYF	TGTGCCAGCTCATCCCTGGAGCGAACAGATACGCAGTATTTT
TRBV27	NA	NA	TRBJ1-5	CASSLYRAPNQPQHF	TGTGCCAGCAGTTTATACAGGGCCCCCAATCAGCCCCAGCATTTT
TRBV18	NA	NA	TRBJ2-2	CASSPLNRTITGELFF	TGTGCCAGCTCACCACTTAACCGAACAATCACCGGGGAGCTGTTTTTT
TRBV7-9	NA	TRBD2	TRBJ2-7	CAFSIAGANEQYF	TGTGCCTTCAGCATTGCGGGAGCCAACGAGCAGTACTTC
TRBV6-5	NA	NA	TRBJ2-1	CASRVEYAYNEQFF	TGTGCCAGCAGGGTGGAGTATGCCTACAATGAGCAGTTCTTC
TRBV9	once	NA	TRBJ2-6	CASSVGAGANVLTF	TGTGCCAGCAGCGTCGGAGCTGGGGCCAACGTCCTGACTTTC
TRBV7-2	NA	TRBD1	TRBJ1-5	CASSLTGGNQPQHF	TGTGCCAGCAGCTTGACAGGGGGCAATCAGCCCCAGCATTTT
TRBV11-2	NA	TRBD2	TRBJ2-2	CASSLDPRTSGILNTGELFF	TGTGCCAGCAGCTTAGATCCAAGGACTAGCGGGATATTGAACACCGGGGAGCTGTTTTTT
TRBV28	once	NA	TRBJ1-2	CASRLGGYGYTF	TGTGCCAGCAGATTGGGGGGTTATGGCTACACCTTC
TRBV5-1	NA	TRBD2	TRBJ2-2	CASSLEGLDPGELFF	TGCGCCAGCAGCTTGGAGGGACTAGACCCCGGGGAGCTGTTTTTT
TRBV5-1	NA	NA	TRBJ2-3	CASSLAVAETVDTQYF	TGCGCCAGCAGCTTGGCGGTAGCGGAGACGGTAGATACGCAGTATTTT
TRBV10-3	NA	NA	TRBJ2-4	CAISDPLRVAKNIQYF	TGTGCCATCAGTGATCCTTTACGGGTAGCCAAAAACATTCAGTACTTC
TRBV2	NA	NA	TRBJ2-3	CASRWEGTDTQYF	TGTGCCAGCAGATGGGAGGGCACAGATACGCAGTATTTT
TRBV6-5	few	NA	TRBJ2-1	CASKRSSYNEQFF	TGTGCCAGCAAAAGGAGCTCCTACAATGAGCAGTTCTTC
TRBV6-6	NA	TRBD2	TRBJ2-7	CASSYRGRGLEQYF	TGTGCCAGCAGTTACCGCGGGAGGGGTTTAGAGCAGTACTTC
TRBV14	NA	TRBD2	TRBJ2-7	CASSQDWPSGTSREQYF	TGTGCCAGCAGCCAAGATTGGCCTAGCGGGACCTCAAGGGAGCAGTACTTC
TRBV28	NA	NA	TRBJ2-3	CASRRLLRRTDTQYF	TGTGCCAGCAGGAGACTCCTACGACGCACAGATACGCAGTATTTT
TRBV19	NA	TRBD1	TRBJ2-2	CASSKMSGTGNTGELFF	TGTGCCAGTAGTAAAATGAGTGGGACAGGGAACACCGGGGAGCTGTTTTTT
TRBV27	NA	NA	TRBJ1-1	CASSLSPWARMNTEAFF	TGTGCCAGCAGTTTATCCCCTTGGGCCAGGATGAACACTGAAGCTTTCTTT
TRBV28	once	TRBD1	TRBJ2-5	CASRGRGLGETQYF	TGTGCCAGCAGAGGCAGGGGGCTTGGAGAGACCCAGTACTTC
TRBV16	NA	NA	TRBJ2-7	CASSQLGETYEQYF	TGTGCCAGCAGCCAATTGGGCGAGACCTACGAGCAGTACTTC
TRBV4-1	NA	NA	TRBJ1-1	CASSPDATGALLTFF	TGCGCCAGCAGCCCAGACGCGACAGGAGCATTACTGACTTTCTTT
TRBV5-1	NA	NA	TRBJ2-7	CASSPAPTSTSYEQYF	TGCGCCAGCAGCCCCGCCCCTACCTCTACCTCCTACGAGCAGTACTTC
TRBV5-5	NA	TRBD2	TRBJ2-7	CASSLGLAGGYEQYF	TGTGCCAGCAGCTTAGGACTAGCGGGAGGCTACGAGCAGTACTTC
TRBV6-4	NA	TRBD2	TRBJ2-1	CASSDGAGGLYNEQFF	TGTGCCAGCAGTGACGGAGCGGGAGGACTCTACAATGAGCAGTTCTTC
TRBV6-1	NA	NA	TRBJ2-1	CASSAPVNEQFF	TGTGCCAGCAGCGCACCAGTAAATGAGCAGTTCTTC
TRBV6-4	NA	NA	TRBJ1-3	CASSIPGHSGNTIYF	TGTGCCAGCAGTATACCGGGACACTCTGGAAACACCATATATTTT
TRBV29-1	few	NA	TRBJ1-1	CSVLTSGERHTNTEAFF	TGCAGCGTGCTCACAAGTGGAGAACGGCATACGAACACTGAAGCTTTCTTT
TRBV4-2	once	NA	TRBJ2-3	CASSHRLGTDTQYF	TGTGCCAGCAGCCACCGACTTGGCACAGATACGCAGTATTTT
TRBV27	NA	NA	TRBJ1-5	CASSLGGSNQPQHF	TGTGCCAGCAGTTTGGGCGGGAGCAATCAGCCCCAGCATTTT
TRBV18	NA	TRBD1	TRBJ1-6	CASSHDRGKHSPLHF	TGTGCCAGCTCACACGACAGGGGAAAGCATTCACCCCTCCACTTT
TRBV28	NA	TRBD2	TRBJ2-7	CASSPPGLELYEQYF	TGTGCCAGCAGTCCACCGGGACTAGAACTCTACGAGCAGTACTTC
TRBV2	NA	NA	TRBJ2-3	CARRSGTDTQYF	TGTGCCAGGCGGAGTGGCACAGATACGCAGTATTTT
TRBV11-3	NA	TRBD2	TRBJ2-1	CASSVGGGGGEQFF	TGTGCCAGCAGCGTTGGAGGCGGGGGGGGTGAGCAGTTCTTC
TRBV28	NA	NA	TRBJ1-1	CASSLKVRTEAFF	TGTGCCAGCAGTTTAAAAGTGCGGACTGAAGCTTTCTTT
TRBV28	NA	NA	TRBJ1-1	CASSFSTYNQITANTEAFF	TGTGCCAGCAGTTTTAGTACGTACAACCAAATCACAGCGAACACTGAAGCTTTCTTT
TRBV9	NA	NA	TRBJ1-3	CASSVGGAGNTIYF	TGTGCCAGCAGCGTTGGGGGGGCAGGAAACACCATATATTTT
TRBV6-5	NA	TRBD2	TRBJ2-3	CASSYFSGSTDTQYF	TGTGCCAGCAGTTACTTTAGCGGGAGCACAGATACGCAGTATTTT
TRBV28	NA	NA	TRBJ2-7	CASSPYYEQYF	TGTGCCAGCAGTCCCTACTACGAGCAGTACTTC
TRBV18	NA	NA	TRBJ1-1	CASSPPPVGRNTEAFF	TGTGCCAGCTCACCACCCCCGGTCGGTAGGAACACTGAAGCTTTCTTT
TRBV7-7	few	NA	TRBJ2-7	CASSSGDLPYEQYF	TGTGCTAGCAGCTCAGGGGATCTTCCCTACGAGCAGTACTTC